This entry describes one T cell receptor beta chain. Its matching antigen is unknown. The sample comes from a study of T cells expressing NK-cell markers. Across the whole study: Out of eight donors sequenced, seven tested HCMV-seropositive and the remaining one seronegative. Notes on the study in general: Among CD8+ T cells from about six donors, dominant NKG2C+ clonotypes accounted for 1.0-7.0%.

Following a re-call of the 5' RACE reads, TCRdb has one entry per CDR3 protein and lacks DNA. Reported are some 440,000 distinct CDR3 sequences; the ten largest clones contain approximately 1.5%. This CDR3 has 13 residues. Germline CDR1 SGDLS, CDR2 YYNGEE. This receptor was obtained from a woman aged 45-65 years in good health. Sequenced sample: blood T cells: a sorted CD56 or NKG2C T cell subset, CD4+ or CD8+ T cells, or bulk PBMC T cells (not recorded which). This sequence joins TRBV9 and TRBJ2-3. The CDR3 spells CASSRDLRDTQYF.